A selection of T cell receptor beta chains follows, all from one sample in a study of cytomegalovirus exposure and HLA in healthy donors. This table comes from immunoSEQ multiplex PCR, and its TCRdb copy is limited to in-frame clones, with some not included. The sample carries approximately 160,000 clones, approximately 72% recorded once. The sequencing input was PBMCs. The origin of the receptors is a man between 45 and 60 years old in good health and CMV-seronegative. Both conserved end residues are part of each CDR3. The D gene is left open where the match is weak. A clone size is listed for some rows: how often the clone was seen (once, few, many), or a class if it is expanded.

j_gene,v_gene,abundance,d_gene,CDR3aa,CDR3nt
TRBJ1-3,TRBV5-6,NA,TRBD1,CASSSSGGSGNTIYF,TGTGCCAGCAGCTCTTCAGGGGGCTCTGGAAACACCATATATTTT
TRBJ1-1,TRBV18,once,NA,CASSPTYRVGVRMNTEAFF,TGTGCCAGCTCACCAACTTACAGGGTAGGAGTGCGAATGAACACTGAAGCTTTCTTT
TRBJ2-1,TRBV6-6,NA,NA,CASSYRVYEQFF,TGTGCCAGCAGTTACCGGGTATATGAGCAGTTCTTC
TRBJ2-1,TRBV20-1,NA,NA,CSAERGTEQFF,TGCAGTGCCGAGCGAGGGACAGAGCAGTTCTTC
TRBJ1-1,TRBV6-5,NA,TRBD1,CASSKGDRVGTEAFF,TGTGCCAGCAGTAAAGGGGACAGGGTGGGCACTGAAGCTTTCTTT
TRBJ1-3,TRBV5-1,NA,TRBD1,CASSLATSSGTASGNTIYF,TGCGCCAGCAGCTTGGCCACCTCATCCGGGACAGCTTCTGGAAACACCATATATTTT
TRBJ2-7,TRBV27,few,TRBD1,CASSPVTQQGDEQYF,TGTGCCAGCAGTCCGGTGACCCAACAGGGGGACGAGCAGTACTTC
TRBJ1-4,TRBV5-1,NA,NA,CASSLDSPATNEKLFF,TGCGCCAGCAGCCTGGATTCTCCAGCAACTAATGAAAAACTGTTTTTT
TRBJ2-7,TRBV6-5,NA,TRBD1,CASSPDRERSYEQYF,TGTGCCAGCAGCCCGGACAGGGAAAGGTCCTACGAGCAGTACTTC
TRBJ1-6,TRBV19,once,NA,CASSSRQTDFLNSPLHF,TGTGCCAGTAGTTCTCGTCAGACAGACTTCCTTAATTCACCCCTCCACTTT
TRBJ1-1,TRBV21-1,NA,NA,CASSKEGAGVIMNTEAFF,TGTGCCAGCAGCAAAGAGGGGGCAGGGGTCATCATGAACACTGAAGCTTTCTTT
TRBJ2-7,TRBV7-9,NA,TRBD2,CASSLVVSGGSYEQYF,TGTGCCAGCAGCTTAGTGGTTAGCGGGGGCTCCTACGAGCAGTACTTC
TRBJ2-6,TRBV4-3,few,NA,CASSPRSSGANVLTF,TGCGCCAGCAGCCCGAGGTCCTCTGGGGCCAACGTCCTGACTTTC
TRBJ2-7,TRBV7-2,few,NA,CASSFHYEQYF,TGTGCCAGCAGCTTCCATTACGAGCAGTACTTC
TRBJ1-5,TRBV6-6,NA,TRBD1,CASSLGQGREPQHF,TGTGCCAGCAGCCTCGGACAGGGGAGGGAGCCCCAGCATTTT
TRBJ1-6,TRBV19,NA,NA,CASSPGVSYNSPLHF,TGTGCCAGTAGTCCCGGGGTCTCCTATAATTCACCCCTCCACTTT
TRBJ1-1,TRBV28,NA,TRBD1,CASITGAGAFF,TGTGCCAGCATCACAGGGGCGGGGGCTTTCTTT
TRBJ1-5,TRBV5-1,NA,TRBD1,CASSTGTDNQPQHF,TGCGCCAGCAGCACCGGGACAGACAATCAGCCCCAGCATTTT
TRBJ2-1,TRBV27,NA,TRBD1,CASSTTGVEQFF,TGTGCCAGCAGTACTACAGGGGTTGAGCAGTTCTTC
TRBJ1-4,TRBV7-2,NA,NA,CASSYNREGEKLFF,TGTGCCAGCAGCTACAACAGGGAGGGTGAAAAACTGTTTTTT
TRBJ2-1,TRBV18,NA,TRBD1,CASSPGVEGANEQFF,TGTGCCAGCTCACCAGGGGTAGAGGGGGCTAATGAGCAGTTCTTC
TRBJ2-7,TRBV11-3,NA,TRBD1,CASSHRTGEAEQYF,TGTGCCAGCAGCCACCGGACAGGGGAGGCCGAGCAGTACTTC
TRBJ1-4,TRBV6-5,NA,NA,CASSYSGEKLFF,TGTGCCAGCAGTTATTCGGGGGAAAAACTGTTTTTT
TRBJ2-1,TRBV5-6,NA,NA,CASSLGQVQFF,TGTGCCAGCAGCTTGGGACAGGTCCAGTTCTTC
TRBJ1-4,TRBV5-6,NA,TRBD1,CASSLHRGQEKLFF,TGTGCCAGCAGCTTACACAGGGGGCAGGAAAAACTGTTTTTT
TRBJ2-3,TRBV7-8,few,TRBD2,CASSPRLAGVPDTQYF,TGTGCCAGCAGCCCACGACTAGCGGGGGTTCCAGATACGCAGTATTTT
TRBJ2-7,TRBV27,NA,NA,CASSLRGRRYEQYF,TGTGCCAGCAGCCTCCGGGGAAGAAGGTACGAGCAGTACTTC
TRBJ2-3,TRBV5-1,NA,NA,CASSLEGFSTDTQYF,TGCGCCAGCAGCTTGGAGGGGTTTAGCACAGATACGCAGTATTTT
TRBJ1-3,TRBV7-9,NA,NA,CASSMDSGNTIYF,TGTGCCAGCAGCATGGACAGCGGAAACACCATATATTTT
TRBJ1-2,TRBV5-6,NA,NA,CASSFRQNYGYTF,TGTGCCAGCAGCTTTCGACAGAACTATGGCTACACCTTC
TRBJ1-2,TRBV6-1,once,NA,CASSELYQGNNGYTF,TGTGCCAGCAGTGAACTTTATCAGGGGAACAATGGCTACACCTTC
TRBJ2-3,TRBV5-1,NA,TRBD2,CASSSGTSGDTQYF,TGCGCCAGCAGCTCCGGGACTAGCGGGGATACGCAGTATTTT
TRBJ2-1,TRBV5-5,NA,TRBD1,CASSLGMTGMYNEQFF,TGTGCCAGCAGCCTGGGGATGACAGGGATGTACAATGAGCAGTTCTTC
TRBJ1-2,TRBV6-1,few,TRBD1,CASTPDRDSYGYTF,TGTGCCAGCACCCCCGACAGGGATTCCTATGGCTACACCTTC
TRBJ1-2,TRBV20-1,few,NA,CSAPGGEGYTF,TGCAGTGCCCCCGGGGGGGAAGGCTACACCTTC
TRBJ2-1,TRBV4-2,NA,TRBD2,CASTGRAGGPSYNEQFF,TGTGCCAGCACCGGGAGAGCGGGGGGGCCCTCCTACAATGAGCAGTTCTTC
TRBJ2-5,TRBV4-2,NA,NA,CASSPGLPQETQYF,TGTGCCAGCAGCCCCGGACTTCCCCAAGAGACCCAGTACTTC
TRBJ1-2,TRBV19,NA,NA,CASSMEYGYTF,TGTGCCAGTAGTATGGAGTATGGCTACACCTTC
TRBJ2-3,TRBV5-1,NA,TRBD2,CASSSTSGGAYSTDTQYF,TGCGCCAGCAGCTCAACTAGCGGGGGGGCCTATAGCACAGATACGCAGTATTTT
TRBJ2-1,TRBV15,NA,NA,CATSGSRGLSENEQFF,TGTGCCACCAGCGGTTCCCGCGGGCTAAGCGAGAATGAGCAGTTCTTC
TRBJ2-1,TRBV6-5,few,NA,CASSYLYNEQFF,TGTGCCAGCAGTTATCTTTACAATGAGCAGTTCTTC
TRBJ1-6,TRBV7-2,once,NA,CASSLAGLGGSPLHF,TGTGCCAGCAGCTTAGCGGGTTTGGGGGGTTCACCCCTCCACTTT
TRBJ1-4,TRBV19,NA,NA,CASSLMVGARPANEKLFF,TGTGCCAGTAGTCTTATGGTTGGAGCAAGACCAGCTAATGAAAAACTGTTTTTT
TRBJ2-7,TRBV5-1,NA,NA,CASSLVVTGTSYEQYF,TGCGCCAGCAGCTTGGTTGTGACAGGGACTTCCTACGAGCAGTACTTC
TRBJ2-7,TRBV7-2,once,TRBD1,CASSLQGAGYEQYF,TGTGCCAGCAGCTTACAGGGGGCTGGGTACGAGCAGTACTTC
TRBJ1-5,TRBV7-2,NA,NA,CASSFQGSNQPQHF,TGTGCCAGCAGCTTCCAGGGTTCCAATCAGCCCCAGCATTTT
TRBJ2-5,TRBV7-9,NA,NA,CASSLEGGETQYF,TGTGCCAGCAGCCTCGAAGGGGGAGAGACCCAGTACTTC
TRBJ2-2,TRBV6-6,NA,NA,CASSRRVTNTGELFF,TGTGCCAGCAGCCGCCGGGTGACGAACACCGGGGAGCTGTTTTTT
TRBJ1-1,TRBV2,NA,TRBD1,CASIRQGPQGAFF,TGTGCCAGCATCAGACAGGGGCCTCAGGGGGCTTTCTTT
TRBJ2-7,TRBV5-8,once,TRBD1,CASSFNRPSGGQYF,TGTGCCAGCAGCTTCAACAGACCGTCAGGGGGGCAGTACTTC
TRBJ1-1,TRBV9,few,TRBD1,CASSTRQGQGTEAFF,TGTGCCAGCAGCACCCGACAGGGACAGGGCACTGAAGCTTTCTTT
TRBJ1-1,TRBV6-4,NA,TRBD1,CASREQGAGRAFF,TGTGCCAGCAGAGAACAGGGGGCAGGACGGGCTTTCTTT
TRBJ2-3,TRBV2,few,TRBD1,CASSRDSSTDTQYF,TGTGCCAGCAGCAGGGACAGTAGCACAGATACGCAGTATTTT
TRBJ2-7,TRBV5-4,NA,TRBD1,CASSLGDRAYEQYF,TGTGCCAGCAGCTTGGGGGACAGGGCCTACGAGCAGTACTTC
TRBJ2-7,TRBV7-2,NA,NA,CASSLDQGRGYEQYF,TGTGCCAGCAGCTTAGACCAGGGTAGGGGGTACGAGCAGTACTTC
TRBJ1-6,TRBV25-1,NA,NA,CASSDGGLNSPLHF,TGTGCCAGCAGTGACGGCGGGTTAAATTCACCCCTCCACTTT
TRBJ1-2,TRBV6-1,NA,NA,CASSEGGNYGYTF,TGTGCCAGCAGTGAAGGGGGCAACTATGGCTACACCTTC
TRBJ2-2,TRBV4-2,NA,TRBD2,CASSQGLGGGASGELFF,TGTGCCAGCAGCCAAGGGTTAGGCGGGGGGGCCTCCGGGGAGCTGTTTTTT
TRBJ1-4,TRBV20-1,NA,NA,CSAHLGEKLFF,TGCAGTGCCCACCTCGGGGAAAAACTGTTTTTT
TRBJ1-2,TRBV18,NA,TRBD1,CASSPGTGNGYTF,TGTGCCAGCTCACCAGGGACAGGGAATGGCTACACCTTC